A selection of T cell receptor beta chains follows, all from one sample in a study of CD8 T cells in ankylosing spondylitis. In TCRdb, the 5' RACE reads were re-called with MiXCR into one record per CDR3 protein. The data show under 170,000 distinct CDR3 sequences, roughly 44% seen once. The specimen sequenced was synovial fluid, either unsorted or a sorted T cell fraction (not recorded which). The origin of the receptors is a male donor with ankylosing spondylitis. Both conserved end residues are part of each CDR3. D genes are given only for firm matches. Size is omitted from some rows. Given values are once, few, many or a class for expanded clones.

cdr3_length,v_call,clone_size,j_call,d_call,cdr3_aa,cdr3_nt
16,TRBV27,few,TRBJ1-5,-,CASSLRSGGPNQPQHF,TGTGCCAGCAGTTTAAGGTCGGGAGGTCCAAATCAGCCCCAGCATTTT
16,TRBV20-1,-,TRBJ2-1,-,CSARDYTEGSYNEQFF,TGCAGTGCTAGGGACTACACTGAGGGCTCCTACAATGAGCAGTTCTTC
15,TRBV4-1,-,TRBJ1-5,-,CASSPLPALNQPQHF,TGCGCCAGCAGCCCCTTGCCCGCCCTGAATCAGCCCCAGCATTTT
15,TRBV6-1,-,TRBJ2-1,TRBD2,CASSDGGGGSSWEFF,TGTGCCAGCAGTGACGGAGGCGGGGGTTCTTCGTGGGAGTTCTTC
13,TRBV2,few,TRBJ2-1,TRBD1,CASSGQGVDEQFF,TGTGCCAGCAGCGGCCAGGGGGTCGATGAGCAGTTCTTC
16,TRBV15,few,TRBJ1-4,TRBD1,CATSRDVGTGSEKLFF,TGTGCCACCAGCAGAGATGTTGGGACAGGGAGTGAAAAACTGTTTTTT
15,TRBV20-1,-,TRBJ2-1,-,CSAKDRLEFYNEQFF,TGCAGTGCAAAGGACAGACTCGAATTTTACAATGAGCAGTTCTTC
13,TRBV6-1,-,TRBJ2-3,TRBD1,CASSEQGADTQYF,TGTGCCAGCAGTGAACAGGGGGCAGATACGCAGTATTTT
12,TRBV19,-,TRBJ2-1,-,CASSLPYNEQFF,TGTGCCAGTAGTCTGCCTTACAATGAGCAGTTCTTC
15,TRBV15,few,TRBJ2-1,-,CATSTLNKAYNEQFF,TGTGCCACCAGCACCTTAAATAAGGCCTACAATGAGCAGTTCTTC
18,TRBV24-1,few,TRBJ2-1,-,CATSDSWNRDSSYNEQFF,TGTGCCACCAGTGATTCCTGGAACAGGGATAGCTCCTACAATGAGCAGTTCTTC